This TCR beta chain was captured in a study of control samples from healthy donors and cancer patients. The table came from immunoSEQ multiplex PCR; TCRdb's copy has only in-frame clones and leaves some out. The sample lists about 31,000 clones, roughly 95% seen once, with 6.6% in the top ten. The CDR3 totals 12 residues. The V and J ends lost 6 bases and 2 bases respectively, with 5 bases between them. Per germline, CDR1 SNHLY and CDR2 FYNNEI. The chain employs TRBV2 and TRBJ1-5, with D possibly being TRBD1 (5 bases). The TCR comes from a man in his 60s in good health. The sample comprised blood. CDR3 nucleotides: TGTGCCAGCAGAGGGGGCAATCAGCCCCAGCATTTT. This codes for CASRGGNQPQHF.